This entry lists 15 T cell receptor beta chains sequenced from one sample in a study of shared clonotypes between healthy human individuals. Profiled with immunoSEQ multiplex PCR; TCRdb holds only in-frame clones, not every one. This sample has 2,500,000 or so clones, with 90% to 95% found just once. Sample: naive CD4+ T cells sorted from blood. Subset indicated: CD45RA+ positively selected. Receptors originate from a man between 18 and 35 years old in good health.

The gene calls are TRBV10-3 and TRBJ1-2, with D perhaps TRBD1 (6 bases). Germline V gives CDR1 ENHRY, CDR2 SYGVKD. V was shortened by 3 bases and J by 4 bases, with 12 bases between the two germline ends. This CDR3 contains 14 residues. The CDR3 nucleotides read TGTGCCATCAGTGACGGGGGGCAGGTCTATGGCTACACCTTC. Protein: CAISDGGQVYGYTF.

This clone was observed a single time. One end of the junction varies from germline; a read error may be responsible. This rearrangement joins TRBV7-7 to TRBJ2-2; D uncertain. From germline, CDR1 is SSHAT and CDR2 FNYEAQ (reference sequence). The CDR3 spans 14 residues. The CDR3 sequence: CASSQNANTGELFF. Here the CDR3 DNA reads TGTGCTAGCAGCCAAAACGCGAACACCGGGGAGCTGTTTTTT.

The V and J genes are TRBV11-2 and TRBJ2-2, with D unclear. This CDR3 region has 15 residues. Per germline, CDR1 SGHAT and CDR2 FQNNGV. The germline V and J ends were trimmed by 2 bases and 1 base, with 8 bases remaining between them. The CDR3 loop reads CASSLSQLNTGELFF. The CDR3 DNA follows: TGTGCCAGCAGCTTAAGTCAGTTGAACACCGGGGAGCTGTTTTTT.

V and J are TRBV18 and TRBJ1-5; no reliable D call. Looked up from germline, CDR1 is KGHSH and CDR2 is LQKENI. The CDR3 extends over 13 amino acids. V shed 3 bases and J shed 1 base, with 4 bases lying between them. The CDR3 is CASSPKSNQPQHF. CDR3 nucleotide sequence: TGTGCCAGCTCACCGAAGAGCAATCAGCCCCAGCATTTT.

The rearrangement links TRBV5-4 to TRBJ2-3; 10 positions match TRBD2. The CDR3 has 14 amino acids. The V gene end was trimmed by 5 bases and the J gene end by 0 bases; junction bases not matched to a gene: 0. Germline V gene lookup returns CDR1 SGHNT and CDR2 YYREEE (reference sequence). The CDR3 sequence is CASRAGGSTDTQYF. In nucleotides, the CDR3 is TGTGCCAGCAGAGCGGGAGGGAGCACAGATACGCAGTATTTT.

The chain combines TRBV5-1 with TRBJ1-4; D might be TRBD1 (5 bases). The V and J ends lost 5 bases and 5 bases respectively, with 16 bases between them. The length of the CDR3 is 15 residues. Germline lookup yields CDR1 SGHRS and CDR2 YFSETQ. In nucleotides, the CDR3 is TGCGCCAGCAGGCTCCGGGGGTCGGAGAATGAAAAACTGTTTTTT. Translating gives CASRLRGSENEKLFF. The variable domain in full, with the rest retrieved from reference TRBV5-1 and TRBJ1-4, is KAGVTQTPRYLIKTRGQQVTLSCSPISGHRSVSWYQQTPGQGLQFLFEYFSETQRNKGNFPGRFSGRQFSNSRSEMNVSTLELGDSALYLCASRLRGSENEKLFFGSGTQLSVL.

The CDR3 spells CASSIDVWTGVRNIQYF. For the CDR3, the DNA is TGTGCCAGTAGTATAGATGTGTGGACAGGGGTTCGTAACATTCAGTACTTC. This rearrangement joins TRBV19 to TRBJ2-4; 9 bases are shared with TRBD1. The germline V gene has CDR1 LNHDA and CDR2 SQIVND (reference sequence). This CDR3 is 17 amino acids long. J gave up 7 bases and V 0 bases, and 10 bases lay outside the gene matches.

This clone has more than one count but fewer than ten. This chain connects TRBV4-2 to TRBJ2-5; perhaps TRBD1 as D (5 bases). The CDR3 extends over 13 amino acids. V lost 1 base to trimming and J lost 4 bases, with 7 bases between them. Germline V gives CDR1 LGHNA, CDR2 YNFKEQ. The CDR3, as DNA: TGTGCCAGCAGCCAAGGTCAGGGAGAGACCCAGTACTTC. This encodes CASSQGQGETQYF.

Details on this clone: Other DNA sequences in the sample encode the same CDR3. V gene TRBV30 combines with J gene TRBJ1-5; TRBD1 is a possible D gene (6 bases). The length of the CDR3 is 15 residues. V gave up 3 bases and J gave up 0 bases, with 12 bases separating them. Germline V gene lookup returns CDR1 GTSNPN and CDR2 SVGIG (reference sequence). The CDR3 reads CAWSVQDSSNQPQHF. The CDR3 bases are TGTGCCTGGAGCGTCCAGGACAGTAGCAATCAGCCCCAGCATTTT. The whole variable domain, remainder taken from reference TRBV30 and TRBJ1-5, is SQTIHQWPATLVQPVGSPLSLECTVEGTSNPNLYWYRQAAGRGLQLLFYSVGIGQISSEVPQNLSASRPQDRQFILSSKKLLLSDSGFYLCAWSVQDSSNQPQHFGDGTRLSIL.

This chain joins TRBV18 and TRBJ1-1; D is undetermined. CDR1 is KGHSH, CDR2 LQKENI, per germline. Deletions cut 6 bases from V and 7 bases from J, with 27 bases between. The CDR3 sequence is 17 residues long. CDR3 amino acids: CASSQIKKSKDGNEAFF. The CDR3 DNA is TGTGCCAGCTCCCAGATCAAAAAGTCGAAGGACGGGAATGAAGCTTTCTTT. Full variable domain (remainder filled in from reference TRBV18 and TRBJ1-1): NAGVMQNPRHLVRRRGQEARLRCSPMKGHSHVYWYRQLPEEGLKFMVYLQKENIIDESGMPKERFSAEFPKEGPSILRIQQVVRGDSAAYFCASSQIKKSKDGNEAFFGQGTRLTVV.

This chain links TRBV6-6 with TRBJ2-5; tentatively, D is TRBD1 or TRBD2 (7 bases each). The CDR3 length is 13 residues. Germline CDR1 is MNHNY and CDR2 is SVGAGI (reference sequence). V was clipped by 6 bases and J by 5 bases, with 13 bases between them. The CDR3 sequence: CASRYRGGETQYF. In nucleotides, the CDR3 is TGTGCCAGCAGGTACAGGGGAGGGGAGACCCAGTACTTC.

The chain couples TRBV5-1 to TRBJ2-2; a possible D gene is TRBD1 (6 bases). From germline, CDR1 is SGHRS and CDR2 YFSETQ. The CDR3 runs 15 residues. V lost 1 base and J lost 2, with 9 bases in between. The CDR3 sequence is CASSLPGHNTGELFF. The DNA of the CDR3 is TGCGCCAGCAGCTTGCCGGGACACAACACCGGGGAGCTGTTTTTT.

The chain uses TRBV25-1 and TRBJ2-5; perhaps TRBD2 as D (5 bases). V was trimmed by 6 bases and J by 5 bases, leaving 19 bases between them. Germline V lookup: CDR1 MGHDK, CDR2 SYGVNS. CDR3 length: 15 amino acids. The CDR3 DNA reads as TGTGCCAGCAGCCGAGGGCTTGCTGGGGTGGAGACCCAGTACTTC. Translation: CASSRGLAGVETQYF.

This chain joins TRBV15 and TRBJ2-2; possible D gene TRBD1, 6 bases. The CDR3 extends over 15 amino acids. Trimming took 0 bases from V and 7 from J, leaving 12 bases between them. Germline V gene data show CDR1 as LNHNV and CDR2 as YYDKDF (reference sequence). For the CDR3, the DNA is TGTGCCACCAGCAGAGATCCACAGGGAAACGGGGAGCTGTTTTTT. Its protein is CATSRDPQGNGELFF.

V and J are TRBV5-1 and TRBJ2-5; D perhaps matches TRBD1 (6 bases). CDR1 SGHRS and CDR2 YFSETQ come from the germline V gene. Trimming stripped 1 base from V and 5 bases from J, with 12 bases between. The CDR3 is 14 residues long. Here the CDR3 reads CASSLNGGSETQYF. The CDR3 region has the DNA TGCGCCAGCAGCTTGAATGGGGGCTCGGAGACCCAGTACTTC.